This T cell receptor beta chain was observed in a study of shared clonotypes between healthy human individuals. Study-level results: Estimated richness values were generally larger in naive subsets than in memory subsets. Non-shared clonotypes displayed generation probabilities falling below those of clonotypes present in all four donors.

The table came from immunoSEQ multiplex PCR; TCRdb's copy has only in-frame clones and leaves some out. The table has 550,000 to 850,000 clones, roughly two thirds seen once. J was trimmed by 2 bases and V by 3 bases; bases with no gene match: 6. Germline V gives CDR1 MDHEN, CDR2 SYDVKM. This CDR3 spans 16 amino acids. A remark on this clone: As yet, its antigen is unknown.

The specimen was memory CD4+ T cells sorted from blood. Indicated subset: CD45RA-negative fraction. The sequence derives from a young woman in good health. This chain connects TRBV28 to TRBJ2-5; TRBD1 matches at 10 bases. The CDR3 loop is CASSLGPGQGQETQYF. The CDR3 nucleotides are TGTGCCAGCAGTTTGGGACCGGGACAGGGGCAAGAGACCCAGTACTTC.